This T cell receptor beta chain emerged from a study of T cells after yellow fever vaccination. With respect to this clonotype: Its antigen remains unknown.

Trimming pared 0 bases from V and 12 bases from J, leaving 14 bases between. Germline values: CDR1 GTSNPN, CDR2 SVGIG (reference sequence). The CDR3 loop spans 12 amino acids. Conversion of TCR transcripts into cDNA relied on 5'RACE template switching, which added a universal primer site and UMIs. TCRdb fed the 5' RACE reads into MiXCR, producing one record per CDR3 protein. The sample holds approximately 130,000 distinct CDR3 sequences; 13% to 15% are singletons and the top ten take roughly 43%. General study results and limits: Clones from primary vaccination mostly reappeared after the booster (around 96% CD4, over 85% CD8). Overall, a small share of clonotypes was seen in both CD4 and CD8 compartments.

This sample comprised CD8+ T cells sorted from PBMCs, obtained 5 days after the yellow fever booster vaccination. The TCR was taken from a young man who received the YFV17D yellow fever vaccine. The chain couples TRBV30 to TRBJ1-1; D remains ambiguous. As DNA, the CDR3 is TGTGCCTGGAGTGTAGTGGGAGGGTTTTCTTTCTTT. It yields the protein CAWSVVGGFSFF.